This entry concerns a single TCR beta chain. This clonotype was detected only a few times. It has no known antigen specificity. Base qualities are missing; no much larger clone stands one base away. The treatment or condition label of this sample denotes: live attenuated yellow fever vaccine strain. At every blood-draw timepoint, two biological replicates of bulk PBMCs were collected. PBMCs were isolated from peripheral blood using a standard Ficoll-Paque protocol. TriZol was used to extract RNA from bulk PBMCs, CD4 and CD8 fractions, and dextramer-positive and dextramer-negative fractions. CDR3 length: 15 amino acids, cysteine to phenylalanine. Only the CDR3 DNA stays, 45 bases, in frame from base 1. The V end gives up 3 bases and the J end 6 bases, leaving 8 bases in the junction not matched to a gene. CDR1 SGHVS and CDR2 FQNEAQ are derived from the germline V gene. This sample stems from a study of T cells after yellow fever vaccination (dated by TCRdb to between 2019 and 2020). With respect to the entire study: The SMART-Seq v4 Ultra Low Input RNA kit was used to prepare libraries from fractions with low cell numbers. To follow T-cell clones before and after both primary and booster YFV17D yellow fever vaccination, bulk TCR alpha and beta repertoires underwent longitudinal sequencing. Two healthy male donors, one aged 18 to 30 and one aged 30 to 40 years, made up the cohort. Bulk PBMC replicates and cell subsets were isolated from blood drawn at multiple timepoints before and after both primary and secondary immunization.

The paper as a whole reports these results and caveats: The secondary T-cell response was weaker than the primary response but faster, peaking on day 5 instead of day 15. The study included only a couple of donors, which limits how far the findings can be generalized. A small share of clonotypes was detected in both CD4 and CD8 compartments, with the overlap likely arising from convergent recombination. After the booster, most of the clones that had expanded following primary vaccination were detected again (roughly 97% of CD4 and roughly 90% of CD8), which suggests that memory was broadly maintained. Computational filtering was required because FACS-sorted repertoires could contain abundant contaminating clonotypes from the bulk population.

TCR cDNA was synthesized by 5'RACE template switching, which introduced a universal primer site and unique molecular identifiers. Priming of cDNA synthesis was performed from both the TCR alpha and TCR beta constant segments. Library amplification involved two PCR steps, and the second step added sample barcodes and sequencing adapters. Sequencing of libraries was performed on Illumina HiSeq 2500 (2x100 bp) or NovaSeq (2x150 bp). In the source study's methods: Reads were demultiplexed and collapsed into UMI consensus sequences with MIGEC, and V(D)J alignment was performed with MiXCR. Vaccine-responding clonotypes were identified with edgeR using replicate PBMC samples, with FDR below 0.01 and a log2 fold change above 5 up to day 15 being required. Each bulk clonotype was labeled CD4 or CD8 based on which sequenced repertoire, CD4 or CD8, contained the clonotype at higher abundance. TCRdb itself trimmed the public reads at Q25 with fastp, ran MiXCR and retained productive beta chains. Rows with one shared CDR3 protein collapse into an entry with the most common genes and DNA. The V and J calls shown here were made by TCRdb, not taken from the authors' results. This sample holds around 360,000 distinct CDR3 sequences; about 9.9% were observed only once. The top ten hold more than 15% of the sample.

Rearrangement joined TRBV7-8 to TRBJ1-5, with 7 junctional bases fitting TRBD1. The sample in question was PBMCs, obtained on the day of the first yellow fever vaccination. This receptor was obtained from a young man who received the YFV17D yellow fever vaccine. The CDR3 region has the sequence CASSLFRQGGQPQHF. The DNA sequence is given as TGTGCCAGCAGCTTGTTCCGACAGGGAGGTCAGCCCCAGCATTTT.